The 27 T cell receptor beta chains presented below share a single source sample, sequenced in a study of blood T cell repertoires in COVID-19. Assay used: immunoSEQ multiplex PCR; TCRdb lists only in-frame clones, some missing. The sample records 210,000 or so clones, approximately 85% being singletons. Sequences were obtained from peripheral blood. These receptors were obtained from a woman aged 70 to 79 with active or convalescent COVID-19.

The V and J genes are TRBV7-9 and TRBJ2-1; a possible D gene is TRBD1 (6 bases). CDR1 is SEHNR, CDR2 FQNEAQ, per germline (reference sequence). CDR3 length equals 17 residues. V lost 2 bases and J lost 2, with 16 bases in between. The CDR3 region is CASSLTGNRAPYNEQFF. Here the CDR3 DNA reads TGTGCCAGCAGCTTAACGGGGAACAGGGCACCCTACAATGAGCAGTTCTTC. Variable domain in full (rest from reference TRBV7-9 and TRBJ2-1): DTGVSQNPRHKITKRGQNVTFRCDPISEHNRLYWYRQTLGQGPEFLTYFQNEAQLEKSRLLSDRFSAERPKGSFSTLEIQRTEQGDSAMYLCASSLTGNRAPYNEQFFGPGTRLTVL.

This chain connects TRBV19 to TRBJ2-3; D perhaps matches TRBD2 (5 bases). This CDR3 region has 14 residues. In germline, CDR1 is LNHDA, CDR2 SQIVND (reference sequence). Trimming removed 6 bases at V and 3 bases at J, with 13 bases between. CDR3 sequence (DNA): TGTGCCAGTAGAGGCATAGGAGGAACAGATACGCAGTATTTT. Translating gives CASRGIGGTDTQYF.

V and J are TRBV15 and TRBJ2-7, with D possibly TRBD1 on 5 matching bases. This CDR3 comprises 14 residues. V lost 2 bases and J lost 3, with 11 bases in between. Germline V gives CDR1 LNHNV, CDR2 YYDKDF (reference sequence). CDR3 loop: CATSRKTGDYEQYF. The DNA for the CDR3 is TGTGCCACCAGCAGAAAAACAGGAGACTACGAGCAGTACTTC.

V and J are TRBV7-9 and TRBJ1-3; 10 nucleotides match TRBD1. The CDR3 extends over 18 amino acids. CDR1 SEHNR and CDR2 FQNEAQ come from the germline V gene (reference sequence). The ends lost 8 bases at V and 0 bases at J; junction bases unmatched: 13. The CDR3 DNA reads TGTGCCAGCTCCCGGGACAGGGGTCCTAGCAGCTCTGGAAACACCATATATTTT. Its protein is CASSRDRGPSSSGNTIYF.

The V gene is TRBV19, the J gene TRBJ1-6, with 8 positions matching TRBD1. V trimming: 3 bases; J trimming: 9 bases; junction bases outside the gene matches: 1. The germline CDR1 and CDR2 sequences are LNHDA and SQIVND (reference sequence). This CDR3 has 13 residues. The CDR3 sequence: CASSIDRGSPLHF. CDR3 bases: TGTGCCAGTAGTATCGACAGGGGTTCACCCCTCCACTTT.

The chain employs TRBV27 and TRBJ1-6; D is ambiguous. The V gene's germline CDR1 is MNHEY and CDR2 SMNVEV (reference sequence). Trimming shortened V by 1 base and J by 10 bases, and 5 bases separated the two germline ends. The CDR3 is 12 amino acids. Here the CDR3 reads CASSLYLSPLHF. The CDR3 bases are TGTGCCAGCAGTTTATACTTATCACCCCTCCACTTT.

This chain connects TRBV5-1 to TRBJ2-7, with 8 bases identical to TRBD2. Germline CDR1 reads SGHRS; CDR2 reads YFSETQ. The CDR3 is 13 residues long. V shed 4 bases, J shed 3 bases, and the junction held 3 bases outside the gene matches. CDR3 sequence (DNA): TGCGCCAGCAGCGCCGGGACTAGCTACGAGCAGTACTTC. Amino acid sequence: CASSAGTSYEQYF.

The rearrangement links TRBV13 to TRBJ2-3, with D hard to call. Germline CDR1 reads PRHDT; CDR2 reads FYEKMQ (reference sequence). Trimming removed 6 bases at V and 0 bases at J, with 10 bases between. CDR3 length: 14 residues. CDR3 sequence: CASRRMTSTDTQYF. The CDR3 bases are TGTGCCAGCAGGAGGATGACTAGCACAGATACGCAGTATTTT.

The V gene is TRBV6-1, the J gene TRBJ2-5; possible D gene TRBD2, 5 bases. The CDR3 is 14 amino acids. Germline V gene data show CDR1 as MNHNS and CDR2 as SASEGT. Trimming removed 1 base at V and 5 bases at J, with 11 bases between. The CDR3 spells CASSEVGSRETQYF. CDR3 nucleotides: TGTGCCAGCAGTGAAGTAGGGAGCCGCGAGACCCAGTACTTC.

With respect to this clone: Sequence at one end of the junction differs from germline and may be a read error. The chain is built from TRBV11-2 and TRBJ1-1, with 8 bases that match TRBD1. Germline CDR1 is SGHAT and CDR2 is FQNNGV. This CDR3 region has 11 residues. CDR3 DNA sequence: TGTGCCAGCAGCTGGGGACAGGAAGGTTTCTTT. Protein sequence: CASSWGQEGFF. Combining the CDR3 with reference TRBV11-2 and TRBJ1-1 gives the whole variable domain EAGVAQSPRYKIIEKRQSVAFWCNPISGHATLYWYQQILGQGPKLLIQFQNNGVVDDSQLPKDRFSAERLKGVDSTLKIQPAKLEDSAVYLCASSWGQEGFFGQGTRLTVV.

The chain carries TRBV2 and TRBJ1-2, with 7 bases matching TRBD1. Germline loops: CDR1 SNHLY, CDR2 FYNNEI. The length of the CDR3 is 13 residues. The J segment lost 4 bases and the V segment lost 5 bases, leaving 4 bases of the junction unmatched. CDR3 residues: CASSLGQSYGYTF. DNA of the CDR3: TGTGCCAGCAGTTTGGGACAGAGCTATGGCTACACCTTC. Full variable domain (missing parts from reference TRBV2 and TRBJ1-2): EPEVTQTPSHQVTQMGQEVILRCVPISNHLYFYWYRQILGQKVEFLVSFYNNEISEKSEIFDDQFSVERPDGSNFTLKIRSTKLEDSAMYFCASSLGQSYGYTFGSGTRLTVV.

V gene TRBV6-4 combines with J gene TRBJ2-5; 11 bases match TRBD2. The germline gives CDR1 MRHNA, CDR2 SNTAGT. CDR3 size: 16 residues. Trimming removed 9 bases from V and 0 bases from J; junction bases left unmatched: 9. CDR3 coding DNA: TGTGCCAGGACCTTAGCGGGAGGGGGAAACCAAGAGACCCAGTACTTC. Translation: CARTLAGGGNQETQYF.

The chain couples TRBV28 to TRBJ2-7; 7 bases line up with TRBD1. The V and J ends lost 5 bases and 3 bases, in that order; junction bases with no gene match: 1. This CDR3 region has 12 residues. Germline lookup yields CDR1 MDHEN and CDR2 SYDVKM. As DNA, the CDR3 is TGTGCCAGCAGTGGGACAGACTACGAGCAGTACTTC. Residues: CASSGTDYEQYF. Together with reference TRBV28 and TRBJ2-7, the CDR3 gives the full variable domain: DVKVTQSSRYLVKRTGEKVFLECVQDMDHENMFWYRQDPGLGLRLIYFSYDVKMKEKGDIPEGYSVSREKKERFSLILESASTNQTSMYLCASSGTDYEQYFGPGTRLTVT.

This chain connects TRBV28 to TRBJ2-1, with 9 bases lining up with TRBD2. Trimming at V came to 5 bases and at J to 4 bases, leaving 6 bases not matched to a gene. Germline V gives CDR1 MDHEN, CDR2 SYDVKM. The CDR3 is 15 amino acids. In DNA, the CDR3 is TGTGCCAGCAGTCACGGACTAGCGTTGTACAATGAGCAGTTCTTC. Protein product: CASSHGLALYNEQFF.

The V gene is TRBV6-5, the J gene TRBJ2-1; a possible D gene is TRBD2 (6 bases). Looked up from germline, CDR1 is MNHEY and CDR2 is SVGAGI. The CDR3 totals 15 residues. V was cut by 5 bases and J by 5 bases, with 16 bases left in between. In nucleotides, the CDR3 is TGTGCCAGCAGTCCGAGAGGGCGGGGTAACAATGAGCAGTTCTTC. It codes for CASSPRGRGNNEQFF.

The CDR3 sequence is CASSGTSGYSYEQYF. CDR3 nucleotides: TGTGCCAGCAGCGGAACTAGCGGTTACTCCTACGAGCAGTACTTC. This chain joins TRBV7-9 and TRBJ2-7; 8 positions agree with TRBD2. CDR1 and CDR2 (germline): SEHNR, FQNEAQ (reference sequence). V was pared by 5 bases and J by 0 bases, with 6 bases of the junction left unmatched. This CDR3 comprises 15 residues.

The CDR3 loop reads CASSLGQTITDTQYF. CDR3 nucleotides: TGTGCCAGCAGCTTAGGACAGACCATCACAGATACGCAGTATTTT. This rearrangement joins TRBV11-2 to TRBJ2-3, with D perhaps TRBD1 (5 bases). The V and J ends lost 1 base and 2 bases respectively, with 10 bases between them. The CDR3 is 15 residues long. Per the germline V gene, CDR1 is SGHAT and CDR2 is FQNNGV.

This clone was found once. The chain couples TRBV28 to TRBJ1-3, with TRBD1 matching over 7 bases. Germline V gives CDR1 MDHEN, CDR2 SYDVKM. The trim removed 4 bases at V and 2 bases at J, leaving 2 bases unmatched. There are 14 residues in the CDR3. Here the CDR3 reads CASSYRGAGNTIYF. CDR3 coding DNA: TGTGCCAGCAGTTACAGGGGTGCTGGAAACACCATATATTTT. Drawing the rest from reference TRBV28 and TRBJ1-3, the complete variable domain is DVKVTQSSRYLVKRTGEKVFLECVQDMDHENMFWYRQDPGLGLRLIYFSYDVKMKEKGDIPEGYSVSREKKERFSLILESASTNQTSMYLCASSYRGAGNTIYFGEGSWLTVV.

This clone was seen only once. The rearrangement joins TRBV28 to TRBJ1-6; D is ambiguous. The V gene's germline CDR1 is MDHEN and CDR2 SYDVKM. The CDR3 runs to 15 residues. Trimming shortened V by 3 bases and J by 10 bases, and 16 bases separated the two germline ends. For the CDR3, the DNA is TGTGCCAGCAGTTTGTACCCCCGCAAGGAGTCACCCCTCCACTTT. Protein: CASSLYPRKESPLHF.

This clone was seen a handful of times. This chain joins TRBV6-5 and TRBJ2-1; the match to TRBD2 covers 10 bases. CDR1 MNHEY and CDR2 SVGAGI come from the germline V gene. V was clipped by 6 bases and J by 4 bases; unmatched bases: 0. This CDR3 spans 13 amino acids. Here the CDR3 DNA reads TGTGCCAGCAGACTAGCGGGGTACAATGAGCAGTTCTTC. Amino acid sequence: CASRLAGYNEQFF.

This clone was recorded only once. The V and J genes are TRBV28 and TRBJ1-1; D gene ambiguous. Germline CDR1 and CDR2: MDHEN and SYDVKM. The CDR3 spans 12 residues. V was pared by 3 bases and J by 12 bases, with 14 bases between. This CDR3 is CASSFGQMVPFF. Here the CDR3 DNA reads TGTGCCAGCAGTTTTGGGCAGATGGTGCCTTTCTTT.

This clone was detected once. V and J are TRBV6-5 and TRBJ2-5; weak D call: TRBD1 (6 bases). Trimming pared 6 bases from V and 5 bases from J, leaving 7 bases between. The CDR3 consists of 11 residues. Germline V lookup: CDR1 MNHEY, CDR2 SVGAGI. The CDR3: CASRRGETQYF. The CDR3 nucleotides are TGTGCCAGCAGGAGGGGGGAGACCCAGTACTTC.

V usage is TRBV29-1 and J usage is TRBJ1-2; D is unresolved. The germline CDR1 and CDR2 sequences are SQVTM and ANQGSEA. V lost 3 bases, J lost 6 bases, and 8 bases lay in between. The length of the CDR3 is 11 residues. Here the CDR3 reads CSVDRRDGYTF. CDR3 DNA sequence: TGCAGCGTTGACCGGAGGGATGGCTACACCTTC.

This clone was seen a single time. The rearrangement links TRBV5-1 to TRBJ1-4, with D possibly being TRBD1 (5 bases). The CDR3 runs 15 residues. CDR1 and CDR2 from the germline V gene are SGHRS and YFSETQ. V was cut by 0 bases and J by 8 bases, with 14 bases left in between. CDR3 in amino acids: CASSLEGGTVEKLFF. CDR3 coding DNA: TGCGCCAGCAGCTTGGAAGGCGGGACGGTCGAAAAACTGTTTTTT.

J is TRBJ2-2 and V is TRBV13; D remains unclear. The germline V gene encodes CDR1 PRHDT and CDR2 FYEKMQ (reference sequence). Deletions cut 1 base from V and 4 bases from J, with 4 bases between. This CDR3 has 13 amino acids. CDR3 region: CASSLASTGELFF. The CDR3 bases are TGTGCCAGCAGCTTAGCGAGCACCGGGGAGCTGTTTTTT.

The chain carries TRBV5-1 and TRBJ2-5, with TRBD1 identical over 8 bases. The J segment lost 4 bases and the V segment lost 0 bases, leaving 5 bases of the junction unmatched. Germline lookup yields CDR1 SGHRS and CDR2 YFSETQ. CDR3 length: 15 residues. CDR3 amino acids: CASSLGTGSPETQYF. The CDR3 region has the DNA TGCGCCAGCAGCTTGGGGACAGGGTCCCCAGAGACCCAGTACTTC.

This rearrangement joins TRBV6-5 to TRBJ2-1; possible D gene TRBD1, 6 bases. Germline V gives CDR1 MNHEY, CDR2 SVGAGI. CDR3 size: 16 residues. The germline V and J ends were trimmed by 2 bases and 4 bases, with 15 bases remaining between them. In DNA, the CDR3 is TGTGCCAGCAGTTACCGACGACAGGTTGCTTACAATGAGCAGTTCTTC. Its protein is CASSYRRQVAYNEQFF.